This TCR beta chain was identified in a study of CD8+ T cells in alopecia areata. Extraction and reverse transcription of RNA yielded cDNA as the sequencing template. Sequenced by immunoSEQ multiplex PCR; TCRdb stores in-frame clones only, minus some. The profile shows 90,000 to 130,000 clones, approximately 59% of them singletons. A remark on this clone: Its target is unknown.

Study conclusions and caveats: Lesional scalp, especially alopecia totalis/universalis, showed higher clonality than normal scalp.

This CDR3 is 13 amino acids long. Germline values: CDR1 SGHDT, CDR2 YYEEEE. The J segment lost 7 bases and the V segment lost 4 bases, leaving 5 bases of the junction unmatched. The V and J genes are TRBV5-6 and TRBJ1-2, with 9 bases aligning to TRBD1. The TCR originated in a human donor in good health. The sample taken for sequencing was CD8+ T cells sorted from blood. CDR3 DNA: TGTGCCAGCAGCCCCGGGACAGGGTTTGGCTACACCTTC. Translated: CASSPGTGFGYTF.